This TCR beta chain was recovered during a study of early T cells in non-severe SARS-CoV-2 infection (dated by TCRdb to 2020 to 2023). In terms of the full investigation: Because TCR sequencing relied on bulk RNA taken from unsorted whole blood, pairing of alpha and beta chains was not possible.

The table lists this clonotype with many counts. Its target antigen remains unknown. No much larger clone is present one base from it, and per-base qualities are unavailable. What the research found in general, with its limitations: VDJdb matching was skewed toward anti-spike CD8 responses, so virus-specific expansions were likely underestimated and private and CD4 specificities were missed.

CDR1 and CDR2 were assigned from the germline V gene as MDHEN and SYDVKM. For this chain, trimming is 8 bases at the V end and 5 bases at the J end, and the number of junction bases without a gene match is 6. The CDR3 runs 13 residues from the cysteine to the phenylalanine. Here the CDR3 DNA is all that survives: 39 bases in frame from base 1. Set within a cohort of healthcare workers in London, UK, this nested case-control study involved weekly PCR testing of nasopharyngeal swabs along with blood sampling. Healthcare workers were recruited during the week of the UK lockdown, between 23 and 31 March 2020, and followed weekly for up to roughly 15 weeks. To prepare the library, 5' RACE was applied. Sequencer: NextSeq 500. The TCR library protocol attached unique molecular identifiers to individual cDNA molecules to correct for sequencing error and PCR bias. Both TCR alpha and beta chains were sequenced, and tight co-correlation was observed between alpha and beta sequence abundances in each sample. The authors' analysis ran thus. Decombinator V4 was used to annotate the V gene, J gene and CDR3 of the TCR sequences. TCRs were defined as expanded if a significant change between any two time points was detected under a Poisson model with p below 0.0001. TCR abundances were normalised to the total number of TCRs sequenced per sample and expressed as counts per million. TRAV1-2 paired with TRAJ12, TRAJ20 or TRAJ33 defined MAIT TCRs, while TRAV10 paired with TRAJ18 defined iNKT TCRs. VDJdb, accessed 1 November 2021, was searched for CMV, EBV and SARS-CoV-2 annotated TCRs, excluding TCRs annotated for multiple antigens. The public sequencing data were trimmed at Q25 with fastp and processed into clonotypes with MiXCR by TCRdb, which kept only in-frame beta chains. Identical CDR3 proteins give one entry, which carries the most common genes and DNA. None of the V and J calls come from the authors' own analysis; TCRdb made them. This sample has some 77,000 distinct CDR3 sequences in its table, and around 9.9% of those were observed once. The ten top clones hold nearly 5% of the sample.

This TCR was sampled from an adult who was a healthcare worker with PCR-confirmed SARS-CoV-2 infection or an uninfected control (not recorded which). Recombination connected TRBV28 to TRBJ1-5, with TRBD1 identical over 7 junction bases. Source material: whole blood. The CDR3 region has the sequence CASRKTGYQPQHF. The DNA sequence is given as TGTGCCAGCCGCAAGACAGGGTATCAGCCCCAGCATTTT.